Included here is one TCR beta chain sequence, with context. As originally analysed: Amplification from reference gene primers served as the basis for estimated nucleated cell counts. The data were produced by immunoSEQ multiplex PCR, yet TCRdb's version contains in-frame clones alone and is incomplete. V, J and clone size derive from that table, while D and trimming were established from the DNA sequence. The sample contains some 130,000 clones, about 85% of which appear only once. The CDR3 totals 12 residues. V was cut by 6 bases and J by 1 base, with 6 bases left in between. Germline V lookup: CDR1 SNHLY, CDR2 FYNNEI. This record belongs to a study of blood T cell repertoires in COVID-19. Turning to the study itself: Some COVID-19 samples were acute and others convalescent; all came from the United States, Italy and Spain. The cDNA or gDNA used as material had been derived from T cells, B-cell-depleted T cells, or PBMCs.

Material: peripheral blood. The V call is TRBV2, the J call TRBJ1-2; no clear D. The source is a human donor in a cohort sampled during active COVID-19. CDR3 amino acids: CASRQYNYGYTF. The CDR3 DNA reads as TGTGCCAGCAGACAGTATAACTATGGCTACACCTTC. Variable domain in full (rest from reference TRBV2 and TRBJ1-2): EPEVTQTPSHQVTQMGQEVILRCVPISNHLYFYWYRQILGQKVEFLVSFYNNEISEKSEIFDDQFSVERPDGSNFTLKIRSTKLEDSAMYFCASRQYNYGYTFGSGTRLTVV.